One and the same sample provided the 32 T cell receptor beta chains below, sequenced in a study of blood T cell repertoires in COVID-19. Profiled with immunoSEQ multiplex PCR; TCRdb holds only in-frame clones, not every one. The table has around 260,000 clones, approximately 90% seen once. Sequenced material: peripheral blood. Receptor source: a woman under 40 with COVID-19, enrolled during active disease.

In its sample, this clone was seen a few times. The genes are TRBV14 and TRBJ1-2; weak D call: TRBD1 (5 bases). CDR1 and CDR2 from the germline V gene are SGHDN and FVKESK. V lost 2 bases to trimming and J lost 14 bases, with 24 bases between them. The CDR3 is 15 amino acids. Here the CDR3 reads CASSQNLVRAQGVTF. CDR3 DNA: TGTGCCAGCAGCCAAAACTTGGTCAGGGCCCAGGGTGTGACCTTC.

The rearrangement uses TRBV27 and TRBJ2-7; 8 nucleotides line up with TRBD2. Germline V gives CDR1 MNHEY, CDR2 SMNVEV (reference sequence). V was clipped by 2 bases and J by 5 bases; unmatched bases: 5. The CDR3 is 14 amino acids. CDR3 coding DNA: TGTGCCAGCAGTTTAACGGGGGGGGTAGACGAGCAGTACTTC. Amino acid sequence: CASSLTGGVDEQYF.

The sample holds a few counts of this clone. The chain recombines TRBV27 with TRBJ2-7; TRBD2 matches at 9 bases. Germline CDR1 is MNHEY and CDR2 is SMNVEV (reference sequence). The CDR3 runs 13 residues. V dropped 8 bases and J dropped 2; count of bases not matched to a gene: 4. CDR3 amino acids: CASPGGRAYEQYF. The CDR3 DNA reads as TGTGCCAGCCCCGGCGGGAGGGCCTACGAGCAGTACTTC.

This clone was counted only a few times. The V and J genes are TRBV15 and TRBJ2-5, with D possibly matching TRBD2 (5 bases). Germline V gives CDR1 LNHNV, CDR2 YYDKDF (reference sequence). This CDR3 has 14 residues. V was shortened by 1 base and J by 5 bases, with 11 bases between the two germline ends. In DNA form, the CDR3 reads TGTGCCACCAGCAGAGGCGGCGGCGGGGAGACCCAGTACTTC. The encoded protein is CATSRGGGGETQYF.

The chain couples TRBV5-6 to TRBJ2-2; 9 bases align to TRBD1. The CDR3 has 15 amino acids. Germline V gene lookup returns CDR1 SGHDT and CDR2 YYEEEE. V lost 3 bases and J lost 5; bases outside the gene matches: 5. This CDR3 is CASSWTGERTGELFF. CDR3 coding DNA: TGTGCCAGCAGCTGGACAGGGGAGAGGACCGGGGAGCTGTTTTTT.

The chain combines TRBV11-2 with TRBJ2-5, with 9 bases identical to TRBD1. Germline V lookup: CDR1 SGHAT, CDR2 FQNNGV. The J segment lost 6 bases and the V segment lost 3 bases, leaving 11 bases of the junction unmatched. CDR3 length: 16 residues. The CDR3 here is CASSFTGGYSRQTQYF. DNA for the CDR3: TGTGCCAGCAGCTTCACAGGGGGCTATAGTAGACAGACCCAGTACTTC. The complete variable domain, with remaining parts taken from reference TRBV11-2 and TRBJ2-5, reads EAGVAQSPRYKIIEKRQSVAFWCNPISGHATLYWYQQILGQGPKLLIQFQNNGVVDDSQLPKDRFSAERLKGVDSTLKIQPAKLEDSAVYLCASSFTGGYSRQTQYFGPGTRLLVL.

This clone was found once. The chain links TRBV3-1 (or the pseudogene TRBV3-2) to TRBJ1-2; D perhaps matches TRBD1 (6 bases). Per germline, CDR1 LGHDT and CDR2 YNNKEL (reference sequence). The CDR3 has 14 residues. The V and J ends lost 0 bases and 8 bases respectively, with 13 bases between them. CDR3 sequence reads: CASSQEVGGRGYTF. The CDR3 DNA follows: TGTGCCAGCAGCCAAGAAGTAGGGGGAAGAGGCTACACCTTC.

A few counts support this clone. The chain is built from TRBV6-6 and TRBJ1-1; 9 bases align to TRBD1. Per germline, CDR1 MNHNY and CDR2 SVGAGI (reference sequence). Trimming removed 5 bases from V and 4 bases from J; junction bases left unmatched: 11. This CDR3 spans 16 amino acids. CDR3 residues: CASSGQLGQGVTEAFF. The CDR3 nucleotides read TGTGCCAGCAGTGGACAACTGGGACAGGGAGTCACTGAAGCTTTCTTT.

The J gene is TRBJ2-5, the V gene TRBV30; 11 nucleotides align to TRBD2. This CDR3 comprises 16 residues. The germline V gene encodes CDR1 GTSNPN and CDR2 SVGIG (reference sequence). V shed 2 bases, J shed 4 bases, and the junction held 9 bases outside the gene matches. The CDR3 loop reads CAWSFGTSGVGETQYF. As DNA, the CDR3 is TGTGCCTGGAGTTTTGGGACTAGCGGAGTGGGAGAGACCCAGTACTTC. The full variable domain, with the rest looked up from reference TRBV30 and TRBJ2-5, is SQTIHQWPATLVQPVGSPLSLECTVEGTSNPNLYWYRQAAGRGLQLLFYSVGIGQISSEVPQNLSASRPQDRQFILSSKKLLLSDSGFYLCAWSFGTSGVGETQYFGPGTRLLVL.

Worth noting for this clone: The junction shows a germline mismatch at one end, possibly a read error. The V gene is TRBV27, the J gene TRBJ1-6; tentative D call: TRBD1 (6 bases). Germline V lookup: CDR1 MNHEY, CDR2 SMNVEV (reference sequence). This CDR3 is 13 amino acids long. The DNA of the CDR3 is TGCACTACAGGGCGCTCCTATAATTCACCCCTCCACTTT. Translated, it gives CTTGRSYNSPLHF.

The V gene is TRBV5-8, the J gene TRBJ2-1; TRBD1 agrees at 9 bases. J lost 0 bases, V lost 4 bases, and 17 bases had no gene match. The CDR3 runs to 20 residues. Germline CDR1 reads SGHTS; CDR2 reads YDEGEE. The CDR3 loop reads CASSIPDRGDILSSYNEQFF. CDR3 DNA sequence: TGTGCCAGCAGCATCCCGGACAGGGGCGATATTCTTAGCTCCTACAATGAGCAGTTCTTC.

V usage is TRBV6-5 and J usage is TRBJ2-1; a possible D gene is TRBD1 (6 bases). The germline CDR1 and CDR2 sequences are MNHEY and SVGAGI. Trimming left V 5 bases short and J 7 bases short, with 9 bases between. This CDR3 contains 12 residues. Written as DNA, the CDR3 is TGTGCCAGCAGTCCAACAGGGAATGAGCAGTTCTTC. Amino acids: CASSPTGNEQFF.

CDR3 nucleotide sequence: TGTGCCAGCAGCCCGGGACTGGAGAGCTCCTACAATGAGCAGTTCTTC. This gives the protein CASSPGLESSYNEQFF. The chain employs TRBV5-4 and TRBJ2-1, with a possible D match to TRBD2 (6 bases). There are 16 residues in the CDR3. V lost 4 bases to trimming and J lost 0 bases, with 14 bases between them. Germline V gene lookup returns CDR1 SGHNT and CDR2 YYREEE (reference sequence).

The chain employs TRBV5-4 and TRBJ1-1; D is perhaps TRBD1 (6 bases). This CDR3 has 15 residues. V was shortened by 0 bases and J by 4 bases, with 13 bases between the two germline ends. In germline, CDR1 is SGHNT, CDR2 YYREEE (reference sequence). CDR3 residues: CASSLGQEQGTEAFF. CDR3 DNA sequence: TGTGCCAGCAGCTTGGGACAGGAGCAGGGCACTGAAGCTTTCTTT.

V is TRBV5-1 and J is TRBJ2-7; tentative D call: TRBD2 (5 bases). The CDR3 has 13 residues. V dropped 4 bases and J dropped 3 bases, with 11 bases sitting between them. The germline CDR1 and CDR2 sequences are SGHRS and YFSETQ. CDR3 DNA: TGCGCCAGCAGCGTCGGACTCGACTACGAGCAGTACTTC. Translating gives CASSVGLDYEQYF.

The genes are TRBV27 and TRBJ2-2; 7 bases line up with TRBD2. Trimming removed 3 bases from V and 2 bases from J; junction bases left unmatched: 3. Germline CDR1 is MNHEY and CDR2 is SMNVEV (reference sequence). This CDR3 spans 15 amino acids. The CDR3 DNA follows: TGTGCCAGCAGTTTGTCAGCGGGAAACACCGGGGAGCTGTTTTTT. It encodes CASSLSAGNTGELFF.

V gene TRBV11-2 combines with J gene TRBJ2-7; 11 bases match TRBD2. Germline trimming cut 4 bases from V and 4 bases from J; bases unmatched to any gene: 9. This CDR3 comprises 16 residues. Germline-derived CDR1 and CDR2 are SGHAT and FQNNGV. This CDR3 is CASSSSRASGRYEQYF. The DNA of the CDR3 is TGTGCCAGCAGCTCATCAAGGGCTAGCGGGAGGTACGAGCAGTACTTC.

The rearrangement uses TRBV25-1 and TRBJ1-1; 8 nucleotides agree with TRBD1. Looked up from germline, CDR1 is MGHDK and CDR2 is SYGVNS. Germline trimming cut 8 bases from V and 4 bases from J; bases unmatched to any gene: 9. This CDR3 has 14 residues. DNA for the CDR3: TGTGCCAGCGCGGGGCAGGGGGCTAGCACTGAAGCTTTCTTT. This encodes CASAGQGASTEAFF.

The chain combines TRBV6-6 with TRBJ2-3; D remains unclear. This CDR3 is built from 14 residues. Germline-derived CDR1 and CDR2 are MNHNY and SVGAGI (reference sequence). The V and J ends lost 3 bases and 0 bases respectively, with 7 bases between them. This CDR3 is CASSYSGSTDTQYF. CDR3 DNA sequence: TGTGCCAGCAGTTATTCAGGAAGCACAGATACGCAGTATTTT.

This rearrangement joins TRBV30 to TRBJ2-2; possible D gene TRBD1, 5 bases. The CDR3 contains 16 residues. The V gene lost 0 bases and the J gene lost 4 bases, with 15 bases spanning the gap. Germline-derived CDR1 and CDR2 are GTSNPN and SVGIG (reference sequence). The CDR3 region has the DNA TGTGCCTGGAGTGTACAGGAATTTTCGATCACCGGGGAGCTGTTTTTT. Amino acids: CAWSVQEFSITGELFF.

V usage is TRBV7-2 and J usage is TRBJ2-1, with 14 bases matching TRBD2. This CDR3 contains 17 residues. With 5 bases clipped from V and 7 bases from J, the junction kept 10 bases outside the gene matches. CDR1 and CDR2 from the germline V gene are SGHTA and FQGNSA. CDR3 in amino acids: CASSNKGTSGRVNEQFF. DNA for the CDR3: TGTGCCAGCAGCAACAAGGGGACTAGCGGGAGAGTAAATGAGCAGTTCTTC.

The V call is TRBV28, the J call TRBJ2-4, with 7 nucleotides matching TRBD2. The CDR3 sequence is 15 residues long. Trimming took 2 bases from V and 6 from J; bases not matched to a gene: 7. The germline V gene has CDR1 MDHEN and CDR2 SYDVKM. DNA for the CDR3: TGTGCCAGCAGTTTACTACAGCGGGACGTAAACATTCAGTACTTC. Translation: CASSLLQRDVNIQYF.

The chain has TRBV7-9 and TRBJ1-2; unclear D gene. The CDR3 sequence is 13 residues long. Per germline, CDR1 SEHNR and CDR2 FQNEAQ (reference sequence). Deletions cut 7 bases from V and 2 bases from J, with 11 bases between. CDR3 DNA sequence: TGTGCCAGCACAATCCCGGGGAACTATGGCTACACCTTC. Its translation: CASTIPGNYGYTF.

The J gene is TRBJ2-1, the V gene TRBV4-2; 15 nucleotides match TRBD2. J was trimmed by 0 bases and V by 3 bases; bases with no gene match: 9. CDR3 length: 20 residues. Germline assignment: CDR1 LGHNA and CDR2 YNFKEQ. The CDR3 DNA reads TGTGCCAGCAGCCACACACCGGGACTAGCGGGAGGCCACTCCTACAATGAGCAGTTCTTC. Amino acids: CASSHTPGLAGGHSYNEQFF.

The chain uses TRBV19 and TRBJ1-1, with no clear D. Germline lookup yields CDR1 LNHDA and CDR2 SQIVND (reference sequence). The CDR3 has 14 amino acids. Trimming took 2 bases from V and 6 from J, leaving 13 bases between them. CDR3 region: CASSISRRMAEAFF. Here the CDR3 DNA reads TGTGCCAGTAGTATATCGAGGCGAATGGCTGAAGCTTTCTTT.

The CDR3 loop is CASSIEGLRKFF. As DNA, the CDR3 is TGTGCCAGCAGCATAGAGGGACTCCGAAAGTTCTTC. The chain has TRBV21-1 and TRBJ2-1; whether TRBD2, the table's D call, matches the DNA was not checked. TRBV21-1 is a pseudogene. The CDR3 sequence is 12 residues long.

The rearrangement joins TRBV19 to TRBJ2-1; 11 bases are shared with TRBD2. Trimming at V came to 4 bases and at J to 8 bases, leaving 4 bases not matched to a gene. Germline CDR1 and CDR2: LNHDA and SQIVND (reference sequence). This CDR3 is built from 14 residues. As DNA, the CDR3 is TGTGCCAGTAGTACTAGCGGGAGGACCCATGAGCAGTTCTTC. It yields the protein CASSTSGRTHEQFF.

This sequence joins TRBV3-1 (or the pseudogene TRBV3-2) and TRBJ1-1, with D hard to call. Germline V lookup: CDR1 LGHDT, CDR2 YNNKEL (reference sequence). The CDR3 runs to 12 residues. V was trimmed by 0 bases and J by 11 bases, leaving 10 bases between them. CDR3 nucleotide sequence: TGTGCCAGCAGCCAAGAACGGGGAAGGGCTTTCTTT. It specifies CASSQERGRAFF.

CDR3 amino acids: CASSRLQGLGYTF. The DNA for the CDR3 is TGTGCCAGCAGCCGACTACAGGGTCTTGGCTACACCTTC. V gene TRBV14 combines with J gene TRBJ1-2; possible D gene TRBD1, 6 bases. The CDR3 runs 13 residues. Germline V lookup: CDR1 SGHDN, CDR2 FVKESK. Between the trimmed V and J ends, which lost 4 bases and 7 bases, there was a span of 13 bases.

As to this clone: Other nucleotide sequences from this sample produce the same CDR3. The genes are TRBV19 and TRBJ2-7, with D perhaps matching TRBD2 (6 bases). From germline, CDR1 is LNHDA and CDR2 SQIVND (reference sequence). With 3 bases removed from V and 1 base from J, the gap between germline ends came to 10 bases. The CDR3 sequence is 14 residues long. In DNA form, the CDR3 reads TGTGCCAGTAGTATTGGAGGGAGTTCCTACGAGCAGTACTTC. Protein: CASSIGGSSYEQYF. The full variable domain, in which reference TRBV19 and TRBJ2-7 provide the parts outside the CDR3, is DGGITQSPKYLFRKEGQNVTLSCEQNLNHDAMYWYRQDPGQGLRLIYYSQIVNDFQKGDIAEGYSVSREKKESFPLTVTSAQKNPTAFYLCASSIGGSSYEQYFGPGTRLTVT.

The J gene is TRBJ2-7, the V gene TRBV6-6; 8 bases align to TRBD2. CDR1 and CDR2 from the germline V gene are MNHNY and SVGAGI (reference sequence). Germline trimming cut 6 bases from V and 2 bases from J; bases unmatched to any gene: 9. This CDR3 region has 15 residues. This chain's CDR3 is CASRPPGGAAYEQYF. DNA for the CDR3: TGTGCCAGCAGACCACCGGGGGGGGCGGCCTACGAGCAGTACTTC.

CDR3 bases: TGTGCCAGCGTGAGAGGACAGGGCAATCAGCCCCAGCATTTT. This translates into CASVRGQGNQPQHF. The chain has TRBV2 and TRBJ1-5, with TRBD1 identical over 7 bases. The germline V gene has CDR1 SNHLY and CDR2 FYNNEI. V gave up 8 bases and J gave up 2 bases; unmatched junction bases: 6. CDR3 size: 14 residues. Full variable domain (missing parts from reference TRBV2 and TRBJ1-5): EPEVTQTPSHQVTQMGQEVILRCVPISNHLYFYWYRQILGQKVEFLVSFYNNEISEKSEIFDDQFSVERPDGSNFTLKIRSTKLEDSAMYFCASVRGQGNQPQHFGDGTRLSIL.